The 27 T cell receptor beta chains reported below all come from one sample, sequenced in a study of blood T cell repertoires in COVID-19. Sequencing was performed with immunoSEQ multiplex PCR; in TCRdb, only in-frame clones are kept and a portion is missing. The data hold about half a million clones, with 75% to 90% observed a single time. Sequenced sample: peripheral blood. Receptors were obtained from a human donor in a cohort sampled during active COVID-19.

The gene calls are TRBV5-1 and TRBJ1-2; D is possibly TRBD1 (6 bases). Germline assignment: CDR1 SGHRS and CDR2 YFSETQ. With 7 bases removed from V and 8 bases from J, the gap between germline ends came to 21 bases. The CDR3 loop spans 14 amino acids. CDR3 amino acids: CASRTEGGSSGYTF. CDR3 sequence (DNA): TGCGCCAGCCGCACAGAGGGGGGGTCGTCGGGCTACACCTTC. Based on the CDR3 plus reference TRBV5-1 and TRBJ1-2, the full variable domain is KAGVTQTPRYLIKTRGQQVTLSCSPISGHRSVSWYQQTPGQGLQFLFEYFSETQRNKGNFPGRFSGRQFSNSRSEMNVSTLELGDSALYLCASRTEGGSSGYTFGSGTRLTVV.

The chain has TRBV5-1 and TRBJ2-2; the match to TRBD2 covers 13 bases. This CDR3 region has 18 residues. The germline CDR1 and CDR2 sequences are SGHRS and YFSETQ. V lost 4 bases, J lost 0 bases, and 6 bases stayed unmatched. The CDR3 region is CASSVTSGRPANTGELFF. The CDR3 coding sequence is TGCGCCAGCAGCGTGACTAGCGGGAGGCCTGCGAACACCGGGGAGCTGTTTTTT.

The J gene is TRBJ2-1, the V gene TRBV11-1; a possible D gene is TRBD1 (5 bases). V was cut by 2 bases and J by 0 bases, with 8 bases left in between. Looked up from germline, CDR1 is SGHAT and CDR2 is FQDESV (reference sequence). This CDR3 has 15 amino acids. This CDR3 is CASSLQGSSYNEQFF. For the CDR3, the DNA is TGTGCCAGCAGCTTACAGGGCAGCTCCTACAATGAGCAGTTCTTC.

The V gene is TRBV7-3, the J gene TRBJ2-5; 9 bases are shared with TRBD2. Germline assignment: CDR1 SGHTA and CDR2 FQGTGA. This CDR3 has 17 amino acids. J was trimmed by 2 bases and V by 0 bases; bases with no gene match: 7. The CDR3: CASSLTGRLAVQETQYF. CDR3 DNA: TGTGCCAGCAGCTTAACAGGGCGACTAGCGGTTCAAGAGACCCAGTACTTC.

The J gene is TRBJ1-3, the V gene TRBV12-3 or TRBV12-4; D is unresolved. The CDR3 loop spans 12 amino acids. The V end lost 7 bases, the J end lost 0 bases, and 4 bases lay between the germline ends. The CDR3 sequence is CASTHSGNTIYF. The CDR3 DNA reads TGTGCCAGCACCCACTCTGGAAACACCATATATTTT.

The chain is built from TRBV6-6 and TRBJ1-2, with D unclear. V lost 6 bases to trimming and J lost 8 bases, with 7 bases between them. Germline assignment: CDR1 MNHNY and CDR2 SVGAGI (reference sequence). The CDR3 length is 10 residues. DNA of the CDR3: TGTGCCAGCAGGCGGGAGGGCTACACCTTC. It yields the protein CASRREGYTF.

This sequence joins TRBV6-6 and TRBJ2-5; 9 positions match TRBD1. The CDR3 is made up of 16 amino acids. Germline-derived CDR1 and CDR2 are MNHNY and SVGAGI (reference sequence). The J segment lost 3 bases and the V segment lost 4 bases, leaving 9 bases of the junction unmatched. DNA for the CDR3: TGTGCCAGCAGTTCTCGGGACAGGGCCTTCAAAGAGACCCAGTACTTC. It yields the protein CASSSRDRAFKETQYF.

The chain combines TRBV9 with TRBJ1-5, with TRBD1 as a possible D gene (5 bases). The CDR3 covers 15 residues. V was clipped by 2 bases and J by 5 bases, with 14 bases between them. Germline V gene lookup returns CDR1 SGDLS and CDR2 YYNGEE. The CDR3 loop reads CASSVGGNKDQPQHF. The DNA of the CDR3 is TGTGCCAGCAGCGTGGGGGGGAACAAAGATCAGCCCCAGCATTTT.

The rearrangement uses TRBV19 and TRBJ2-1, with D perhaps TRBD2 (5 bases). CDR3 size: 13 residues. Trimming removed 0 bases from V and 9 bases from J, with 9 bases in between. In germline, CDR1 is LNHDA, CDR2 SQIVND (reference sequence). The chain's CDR3 is CASSIDAGTEQFF. DNA of the CDR3: TGTGCCAGTAGTATAGATGCGGGTACTGAGCAGTTCTTC.

This sequence joins TRBV4-3 and TRBJ2-7; 14 bases are a match to TRBD2. This CDR3 comprises 15 residues. V dropped 5 bases and J dropped 4; count of bases not matched to a gene: 4. Germline-derived CDR1 and CDR2 are LGHNA and YSLEER. The CDR3 nucleotides read TGCGCCAGCAGCGCGGGACTAGCGGGAGTTTACGAGCAGTACTTC. Its translation: CASSAGLAGVYEQYF.

This chain joins TRBV18 and TRBJ2-5; D may be TRBD2 (5 bases). The CDR3 is 14 amino acids. V dropped 1 base and J dropped 3 bases, with 9 bases sitting between them. Germline assignment: CDR1 KGHSH and CDR2 LQKENI. The CDR3 protein is CASSPQQREETQYF. CDR3 in DNA: TGTGCCAGCTCACCACAACAGAGGGAAGAGACCCAGTACTTC.

This chain connects TRBV7-3 to TRBJ1-1; D might be TRBD1 (6 bases). The CDR3 runs to 15 residues. The germline V gene has CDR1 SGHTA and CDR2 FQGTGA. The V end was cut by 2 bases, the J end by 8 bases, with 18 bases between. For the CDR3, the DNA is TGTGCCAGCAGCTTAGGGTTGGGGACAAAGGGGGAAGCTTTCTTT. It yields the protein CASSLGLGTKGEAFF.

The rearrangement links TRBV29-1 to TRBJ2-7; D unresolved. CDR1 is SQVTM and CDR2 is ANQGSEA in the germline V gene. The V end was cut by 4 bases, the J end by 1 base, with 8 bases between. The CDR3 totals 12 residues. The CDR3 DNA sequence: TGCAGCGTTGGGCAGAATTCCTACGAGCAGTACTTC. This sequence encodes CSVGQNSYEQYF.

This clone showed up just a few times. The V gene is TRBV20-1, the J gene TRBJ2-1; tentatively, D is TRBD2 (6 bases). The V end lost 3 bases, the J end lost 7 bases, and 16 bases lay between the germline ends. The germline V gene has CDR1 DFQATT and CDR2 SNEGSKA (reference sequence). The CDR3 is made up of 14 amino acids. CDR3 in DNA: TGCAGTGCTAGTGATGGAGTCGGGAGAAATGAGCAGTTCTTC. As protein: CSASDGVGRNEQFF.

The rearrangement links TRBV7-9 to TRBJ2-7; TRBD2 matches at 10 bases. Germline V gene sequence: CDR1 SEHNR, CDR2 FQNEAQ (reference sequence). J lost 6 bases, V lost 4 bases, and 3 bases had no gene match. This CDR3 has 13 amino acids. The CDR3 nucleotides read TGTGCCAGCAGCTCTAGCGGGAGAGCCGAGCAGTACTTC. Translating gives CASSSSGRAEQYF.

This clone was detected once. The rearrangement joins TRBV15 to TRBJ1-3, with D uncertain. This CDR3 contains 15 residues. Per germline, CDR1 LNHNV and CDR2 YYDKDF (reference sequence). V lost 0 bases and J 0 bases, leaving 6 bases between the germline ends. Here the CDR3 DNA reads TGTGCCACCAGCAGAGATTACACCTCTGGAAACACCATATATTTT. Translation: CATSRDYTSGNTIYF.

The V gene is TRBV3-1 (or the pseudogene TRBV3-2), the J gene TRBJ1-1; 7 nucleotides align to TRBD1. Germline loops: CDR1 LGHDT, CDR2 YNNKEL (reference sequence). V trimming: 4 bases; J trimming: 11 bases; junction bases outside the gene matches: 7. CDR3 size: 12 residues. DNA of the CDR3: TGTGCCAGCAGCCCCGACAGGGTGTCGGCTTTCTTT. Its translation: CASSPDRVSAFF.

This clone is a singleton in its sample. This chain joins TRBV5-6 and TRBJ1-2; 9 positions match TRBD1. Trimming at V came to 4 bases and at J to 2 bases, leaving 9 bases not matched to a gene. Germline CDR1 is SGHDT and CDR2 is YYEEEE. CDR3 length: 16 amino acids. CDR3 sequence (DNA): TGTGCCAGCAGCCGAGGAAGGACAGGGGAAAACTATGGCTACACCTTC. Protein product: CASSRGRTGENYGYTF.

In nucleotides, the CDR3 is TGTGCCAGCAGTGTAGAGGGATCCGGGGAGCTGTTTTTT. Amino acids: CASSVEGSGELFF. This chain connects TRBV6-4 to TRBJ2-2; weak D call: TRBD2 (5 bases). V lost 4 bases and J 6 bases, leaving 9 bases between the germline ends. CDR1 is MRHNA, CDR2 SNTAGT, per germline. The CDR3 sequence is 13 residues long.

The sample holds a few counts of this clone. The rearrangement links TRBV10-3 to TRBJ2-5, with D possibly being TRBD2 (5 bases). This CDR3 is built from 14 residues. V dropped 0 bases and J dropped 4 bases, with 9 bases sitting between them. CDR1 ENHRY and CDR2 SYGVKD come from the germline V gene. In DNA, the CDR3 is TGTGCCATCAGTGAGTCCGGGGTTGGAGAGACCCAGTACTTC. As protein: CAISESGVGETQYF.

V usage is TRBV5-4 and J usage is TRBJ1-2; tentative D call: TRBD1 (6 bases). V was trimmed by 2 bases and J by 3 bases, leaving 11 bases between them. Per the germline V gene, CDR1 is SGHNT and CDR2 is YYREEE (reference sequence). This CDR3 region has 14 residues. In nucleotides, the CDR3 is TGTGCCAGCAGCTTTGGGGGCGCGGACTATGGCTACACCTTC. This gives the protein CASSFGGADYGYTF.

The chain carries TRBV29-1 and TRBJ2-7, with 10 nucleotides matching TRBD1. V gave up 3 bases and J gave up 6 bases; unmatched junction bases: 2. This CDR3 has 12 residues. Germline CDR1 is SQVTM and CDR2 is ANQGSEA. CDR3 sequence: CSVDGTGVEQYF. The CDR3 DNA reads TGCAGCGTTGATGGGACAGGGGTCGAGCAGTACTTC.

The rearrangement joins TRBV7-8 to TRBJ1-2; 10 bases are shared with TRBD1. Germline CDR1 and CDR2: SGHVS and FQNEAQ. This CDR3 contains 13 residues. V was pared by 5 bases and J by 7 bases, with 4 bases of the junction left unmatched. The CDR3 reads CASSNRDRGGYTF. In nucleotides, the CDR3 is TGTGCCAGCAGCAACCGGGACAGGGGTGGCTACACCTTC.

The J gene is TRBJ2-1, the V gene TRBV29-1; 8 nucleotides align to TRBD1. With 7 bases clipped from V and 3 bases from J, the junction kept 8 bases outside the gene matches. CDR1 is SQVTM, CDR2 ANQGSEA, per germline. The CDR3 has 14 residues. The DNA for the CDR3 is TGCAGCGCCATAGGACAGGGTGGCTACAATGAGCAGTTCTTC. Its protein is CSAIGQGGYNEQFF.

This chain joins TRBV19 and TRBJ2-2, with 8 bases that match TRBD1. V lost 9 bases, J lost 6 bases, and 9 bases stayed unmatched. The CDR3 runs 14 residues. The germline V gene encodes CDR1 LNHDA and CDR2 SQIVND (reference sequence). The chain's CDR3 is CASTRQGRPGELFF. The CDR3 nucleotides are TGTGCCAGCACCCGACAGGGGCGCCCCGGGGAGCTGTTTTTT.

This clone appeared a single time. The chain is built from TRBV19 and TRBJ1-1; the match to TRBD1 covers 9 bases. The V gene end was trimmed by 9 bases and the J gene end by 4 bases; junction bases not matched to a gene: 18. Germline V CDR1 and CDR2: LNHDA, SQIVND (reference sequence). The CDR3 has 17 amino acids. The CDR3 loop reads CASVNHRGPYRGTEAFF. The CDR3 DNA reads TGTGCCAGCGTAAACCACAGGGGGCCGTATCGGGGCACTGAAGCTTTCTTT.

This clone came up a few times. The V call is TRBV7-9, the J call TRBJ2-7; TRBD1 aligns across 7 bases. Germline V gene lookup returns CDR1 SEHNR and CDR2 FQNEAQ (reference sequence). Trimming removed 2 bases from V and 3 bases from J; junction bases left unmatched: 10. The CDR3 has 16 amino acids. CDR3 protein: CASSLSFGQGDYEQYF. CDR3 in DNA: TGTGCCAGCAGCTTAAGTTTTGGCCAGGGGGACTACGAGCAGTACTTC.